These T cell receptor beta chains were read from a single sample in a study of technical replicates of blood from several donors. Assay used: immunoSEQ multiplex PCR; TCRdb lists only in-frame clones, some missing. The sample lists some 76,000 clones; around 94% were seen once. Specimen: T cells isolated from PBMCs. The receptors here all came from a human donor in good health. CDR3s include the opening cysteine and the closing phenylalanine or tryptophan.

j_gene | v_gene | len | CDR3aa
TRBJ1-5 | TRBV27 | 17 | CASSQAGTGALNQPQHF
TRBJ1-2 | TRBV6-5 | 14 | CASSYRTGFSGYTF
TRBJ2-5 | TRBV10-3 | 14 | CASRTSGIVETQYF
TRBJ2-1 | TRBV18 | 15 | CASSPMMGTPNEQFF
TRBJ2-7 | TRBV5-4 | 15 | CASSSAGLLTYEQYF
TRBJ2-7 | TRBV30 | 14 | CAWRIQGPPYEQYF
TRBJ2-1 | TRBV7-2 | 15 | CASSLLSGSYNEQFF
TRBJ2-1 | TRBV7-2 | 13 | CASSLVGRTGQFF
TRBJ2-1 | TRBV27 | 13 | CASSFSRGTEQFF
TRBJ1-4 | TRBV2 | 12 | CASKFESEKLFF
TRBJ2-7 | TRBV18 | 16 | CASSPWDRGNSYEQYF
TRBJ1-1 | TRBV27 | 12 | CASKRGGAEAFF
TRBJ1-1 | TRBV25-1 | 13 | CASKRDMNTEAFF
TRBJ1-5 | TRBV27 | 12 | CASSQGRQPQHF
TRBJ2-5 | TRBV7-2 | 17 | CASSLVTTGYKQETQYF
TRBJ2-1 | TRBV6-4 | 15 | CASRMGQGFGNEQFF
TRBJ2-1 | TRBV5-1 | 14 | CASSFPSGSNEQFF
TRBJ2-2 | TRBV30 | 16 | CAWWGAGGTDTGELFF
TRBJ2-1 | TRBV7-3 | 16 | CASSRGLAGGEGEQFF
TRBJ1-5 | TRBV6-6 | 14 | CASSSLYSNQPQHF
TRBJ1-1 | TRBV9 | 16 | CASSVGGGMGYTEAFF
TRBJ1-1 | TRBV5-8 | 15 | CASSLASAGWTEAFF
TRBJ2-7 | TRBV30 | 11 | CAWSGYYEQYF
TRBJ1-1 | TRBV7-6 | 12 | CASSLGGQVAFF
TRBJ2-3 | TRBV5-6 | 15 | CASSRAGAGADTQYF
TRBJ2-5 | TRBV10-3 | 13 | CAISETGMETQYF
TRBJ2-1 | TRBV7-8 | 15 | CASSLGLDSYNEQFF
- | TRBV30 | 13 | CAWSVRGTYEQYF
TRBJ2-1 | TRBV7-8 | 16 | CASSSLSGGSYNEQFF
TRBJ2-1 | TRBV15 | 15 | CATSDGLASYNEQFF
TRBJ1-4 | TRBV28 | 13 | CASRDPGDEKLFF
TRBJ2-1 | TRBV7-8 | 14 | CASSLRADYNEQFF
TRBJ1-3 | TRBV28 | 15 | CASSSHTGDGNTIYF
TRBJ2-7 | TRBV5-4 | 11 | CASSNPGEQYF
TRBJ2-5 | TRBV6-1 | 12 | CASLYSPETQYF
TRBJ1-5 | TRBV19 | 15 | CASSPGGRSNQPQHF
TRBJ2-1 | TRBV19 | 12 | CASSMRDNEQFF
TRBJ2-1 | TRBV27 | 13 | CASRFSSYNEQFF
TRBJ1-2 | TRBV27 | 20 | CASSLRTAGTSVLINYGYTF
TRBJ1-1 | TRBV10-3 | 12 | CAISGDRLGAFF
TRBJ1-1 | TRBV27 | 14 | CASSSSDSNTEAFF
TRBJ2-1 | TRBV7-3 | 17 | CASSLTPLAGAYNEQFF
TRBJ2-4 | TRBV27 | 12 | CASSRQGYIQYF
TRBJ2-7 | TRBV5-1 | 12 | CASSWQGSEQYF
TRBJ1-1 | TRBV6-1 | 15 | CASSEFSAMNTEAFF
TRBJ1-1 | TRBV7-3 | 15 | CASSLTGGPNTEAFF
TRBJ2-5 | TRBV5-1 | 16 | CASSAGLAGVGETQYF
TRBJ1-2 | TRBV6-5 | 14 | CASSYRTGLNGYTF
TRBJ1-3 | TRBV2 | 16 | CASSGRESFTGNTIYF
TRBJ1-2 | TRBV28 | 14 | CASSLDTEIGGYTF